This T cell receptor (beta chain) comes out of a study of Ad26.COV2.S vaccination and SARS-CoV-2 variants. Study results and limitations: Vaccinees and placebo recipients showed similar non-spike TCR breadth. There was a possibility that the TCR breadth and depth analyses underestimated total T cell responses. Higher spike-specific TCR breadth was found in vaccine recipients than in placebo recipients. Breadth, reportedly substantial, characterized the spike-specific CD8+ and CD4+ T cell responses after vaccination.

Germline V gene lookup returns CDR1 MNHNY and CDR2 SVGAGI (reference sequence). The ends were cut back, 8 bases at V and 1 base at J, with 8 bases in the middle. The CDR3 consists of 12 residues. Clones were read by immunoSEQ multiplex PCR, and TCRdb kept only the in-frame ones, dropping some. The sample holds more than 120,000 clones; roughly 88% are singletons and the top ten take 4% to 6%. On this clone itself: Its antigen is undetermined.

This sequence originates from a human donor who had recovered from COVID-19. The chain joins TRBV6-6 to TRBJ1-1; no firm D call. The starting material was peripheral blood, obtained after recovery from COVID-19. CDR3 nucleotide sequence: TGTGCCAGCGTATTCAGGAACACTGAAGCTTTCTTT. As protein: CASVFRNTEAFF.